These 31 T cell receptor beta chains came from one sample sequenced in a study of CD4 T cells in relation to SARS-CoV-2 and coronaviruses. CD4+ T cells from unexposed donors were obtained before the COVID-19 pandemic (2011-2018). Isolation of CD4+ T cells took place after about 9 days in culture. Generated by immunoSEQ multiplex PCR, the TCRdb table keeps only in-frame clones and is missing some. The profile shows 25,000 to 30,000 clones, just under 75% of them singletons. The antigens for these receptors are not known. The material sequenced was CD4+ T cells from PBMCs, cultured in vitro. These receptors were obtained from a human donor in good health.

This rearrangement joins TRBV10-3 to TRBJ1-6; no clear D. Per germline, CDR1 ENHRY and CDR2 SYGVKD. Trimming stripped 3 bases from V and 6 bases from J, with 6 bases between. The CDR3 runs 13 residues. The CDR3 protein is CAISDKVNSPLHF. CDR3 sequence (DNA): TGTGCCATCAGTGATAAGGTTAATTCACCCCTCCACTTT.

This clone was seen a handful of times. In DNA form, the CDR3 reads TGCGCCAGCAGTCCGACCTTGGCCGGGGAGCTGTTTTTT. The encoded protein is CASSPTLAGELFF. The rearrangement joins TRBV5-1 to TRBJ2-2; unclear D gene. Trimming removed 5 bases from V and 6 bases from J, with 11 bases in between. This CDR3 comprises 13 residues. CDR1 is SGHRS, CDR2 YFSETQ, per germline.

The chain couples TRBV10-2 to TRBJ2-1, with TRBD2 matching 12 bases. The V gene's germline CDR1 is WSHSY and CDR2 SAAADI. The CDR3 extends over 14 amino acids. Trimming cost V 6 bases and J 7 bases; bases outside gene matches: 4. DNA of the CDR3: TGCGCCAGCAGGCCCGGGACTAGCGGGAATGAGCAGTTCTTC. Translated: CASRPGTSGNEQFF.

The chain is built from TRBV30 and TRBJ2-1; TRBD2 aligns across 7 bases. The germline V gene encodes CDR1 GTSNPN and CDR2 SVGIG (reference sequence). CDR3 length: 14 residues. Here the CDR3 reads CAQKAGSSYNEQFF. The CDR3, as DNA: TGTGCTCAGAAAGCGGGGAGCTCCTACAATGAGCAGTTCTTC.

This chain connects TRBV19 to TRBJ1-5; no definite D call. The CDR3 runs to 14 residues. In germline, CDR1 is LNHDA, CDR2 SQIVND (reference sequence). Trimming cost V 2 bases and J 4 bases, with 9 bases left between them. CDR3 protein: CASSITGENQPQHF. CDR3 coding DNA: TGTGCCAGTAGTATAACCGGGGAGAATCAGCCCCAGCATTTT.

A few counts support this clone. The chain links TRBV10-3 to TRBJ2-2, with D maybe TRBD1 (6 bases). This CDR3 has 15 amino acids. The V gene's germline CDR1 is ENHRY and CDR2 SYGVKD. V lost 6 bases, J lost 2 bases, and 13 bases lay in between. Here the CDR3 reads CAISPTGFNTGELFF. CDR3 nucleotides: TGTGCCATCAGCCCAACAGGGTTTAACACCGGGGAGCTGTTTTTT.

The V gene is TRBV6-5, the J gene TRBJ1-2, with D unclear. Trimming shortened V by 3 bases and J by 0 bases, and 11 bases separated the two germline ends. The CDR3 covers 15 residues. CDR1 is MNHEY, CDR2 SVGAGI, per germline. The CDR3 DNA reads TGTGCCAGCAGTTATCGGCAGACTCCTAACTATGGCTACACCTTC. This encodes CASSYRQTPNYGYTF.

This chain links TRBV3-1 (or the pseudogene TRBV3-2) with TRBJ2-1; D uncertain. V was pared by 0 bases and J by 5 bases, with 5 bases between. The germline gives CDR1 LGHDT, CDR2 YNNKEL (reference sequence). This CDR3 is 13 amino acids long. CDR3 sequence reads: CASSQDRNNEQFF. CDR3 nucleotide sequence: TGTGCCAGCAGCCAAGACCGGAACAATGAGCAGTTCTTC.

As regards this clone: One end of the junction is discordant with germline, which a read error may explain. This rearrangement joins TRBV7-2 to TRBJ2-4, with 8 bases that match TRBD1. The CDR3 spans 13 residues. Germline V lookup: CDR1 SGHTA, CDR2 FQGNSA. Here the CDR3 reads CASSLTGENVQYF. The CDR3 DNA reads TGTGCCAGCAGCTTGACAGGGGAAAACGTTCAGTACTTC.

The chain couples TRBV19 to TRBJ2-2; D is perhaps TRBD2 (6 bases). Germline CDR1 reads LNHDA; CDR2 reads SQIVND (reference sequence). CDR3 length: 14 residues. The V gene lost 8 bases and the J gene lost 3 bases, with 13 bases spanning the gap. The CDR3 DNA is TGTGCCAGTCGCCTCGGGAGCCACACCGGGGAGCTGTTTTTT. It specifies CASRLGSHTGELFF.

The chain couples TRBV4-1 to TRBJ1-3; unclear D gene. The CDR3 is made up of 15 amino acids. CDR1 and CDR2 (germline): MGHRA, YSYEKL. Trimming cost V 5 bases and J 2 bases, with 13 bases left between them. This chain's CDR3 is CASSKWGLPGNTIYF. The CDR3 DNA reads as TGCGCCAGCAGCAAATGGGGTCTTCCTGGAAACACCATATATTTT.

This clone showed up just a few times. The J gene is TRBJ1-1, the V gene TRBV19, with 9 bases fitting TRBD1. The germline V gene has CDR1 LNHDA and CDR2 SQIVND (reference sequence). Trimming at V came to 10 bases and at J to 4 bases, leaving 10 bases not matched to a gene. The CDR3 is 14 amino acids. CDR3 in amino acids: CATARDRDPTEAFF. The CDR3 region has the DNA TGTGCCACTGCCCGGGACAGGGATCCCACTGAAGCTTTCTTT.

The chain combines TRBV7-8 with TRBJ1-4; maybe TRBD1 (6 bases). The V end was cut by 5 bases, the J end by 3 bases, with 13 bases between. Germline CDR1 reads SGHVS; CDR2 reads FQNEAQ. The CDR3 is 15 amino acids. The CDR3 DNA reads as TGTGCCAGCAGCGCCGGGACAAGCTCTAATGAAAAACTGTTTTTT. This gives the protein CASSAGTSSNEKLFF. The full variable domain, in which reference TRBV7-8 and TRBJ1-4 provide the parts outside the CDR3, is GAGVSQSPRYKVAKRGQDVALRCDPISGHVSLFWYQQALGQGPEFLTYFQNEAQLDKSGLPSDRFFAERPEGSVSTLKIQRTQQEDSAVYLCASSAGTSSNEKLFFGSGTQLSVL.

The CDR3 here is CASSFGQGANGYEQYF. The CDR3 coding sequence is TGTGCCAGCAGCTTCGGACAGGGGGCCAACGGTTACGAGCAGTACTTC. The V call is TRBV7-2, the J call TRBJ2-7, with 11 bases that match TRBD1. With V trimmed by 3 bases and J by 4 bases, 8 bases remained unmatched. This CDR3 region has 16 residues. In germline, CDR1 is SGHTA, CDR2 FQGNSA.

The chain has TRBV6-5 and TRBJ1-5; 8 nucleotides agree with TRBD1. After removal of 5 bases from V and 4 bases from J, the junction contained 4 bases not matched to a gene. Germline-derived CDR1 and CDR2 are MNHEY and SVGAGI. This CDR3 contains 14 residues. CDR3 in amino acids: CASSTGTGNQPQHF. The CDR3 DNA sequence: TGTGCCAGCAGTACTGGGACAGGTAATCAGCCCCAGCATTTT.

CDR3 in amino acids: CASSFVSTDTQYF. CDR3 DNA sequence: TGTGCCAGCAGCTTTGTAAGCACAGATACGCAGTATTTT. The chain links TRBV7-3 to TRBJ2-3; D not resolved. The CDR3 consists of 13 residues. V lost 3 bases and J lost 0, with 4 bases in between. The germline CDR1 and CDR2 sequences are SGHTA and FQGTGA.

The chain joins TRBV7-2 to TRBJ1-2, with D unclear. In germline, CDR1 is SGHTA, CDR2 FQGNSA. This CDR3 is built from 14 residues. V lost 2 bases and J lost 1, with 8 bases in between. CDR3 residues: CASSLHPDNYGYTF. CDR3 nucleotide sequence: TGTGCCAGCAGCTTACATCCGGATAACTATGGCTACACCTTC.

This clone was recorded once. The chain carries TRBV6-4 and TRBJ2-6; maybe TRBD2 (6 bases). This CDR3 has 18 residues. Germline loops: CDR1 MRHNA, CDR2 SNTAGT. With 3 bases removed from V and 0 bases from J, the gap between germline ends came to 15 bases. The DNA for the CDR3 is TGTGCCAGCAGTGAAGTTCCCCTAGCGAGCTCTGGGGCCAACGTCCTGACTTTC. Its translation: CASSEVPLASSGANVLTF.

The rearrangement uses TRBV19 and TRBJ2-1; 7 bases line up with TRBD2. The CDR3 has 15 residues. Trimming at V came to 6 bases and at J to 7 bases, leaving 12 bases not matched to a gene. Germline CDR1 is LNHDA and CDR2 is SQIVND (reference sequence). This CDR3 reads CASRVGSGKVNEQFF. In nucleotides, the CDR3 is TGTGCCAGTAGGGTGGGGAGCGGGAAGGTAAATGAGCAGTTCTTC. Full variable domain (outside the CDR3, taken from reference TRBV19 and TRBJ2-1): DGGITQSPKYLFRKEGQNVTLSCEQNLNHDAMYWYRQDPGQGLRLIYYSQIVNDFQKGDIAEGYSVSREKKESFPLTVTSAQKNPTAFYLCASRVGSGKVNEQFFGPGTRLTVL.

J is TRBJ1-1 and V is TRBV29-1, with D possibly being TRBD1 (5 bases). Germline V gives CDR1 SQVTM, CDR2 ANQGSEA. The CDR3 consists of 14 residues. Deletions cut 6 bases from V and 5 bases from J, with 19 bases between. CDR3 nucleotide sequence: TGCAGCGTGGCTCCGGAAGGGGTTGGGACTGAAGCTTTCTTT. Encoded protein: CSVAPEGVGTEAFF.

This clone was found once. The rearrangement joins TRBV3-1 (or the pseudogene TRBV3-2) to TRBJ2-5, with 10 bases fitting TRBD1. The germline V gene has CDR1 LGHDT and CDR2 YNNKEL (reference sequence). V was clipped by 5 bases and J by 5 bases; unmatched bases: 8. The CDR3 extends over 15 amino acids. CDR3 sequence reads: CASSYGWTGGETQYF. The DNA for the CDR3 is TGTGCCAGCAGCTATGGCTGGACAGGGGGGGAGACCCAGTACTTC.

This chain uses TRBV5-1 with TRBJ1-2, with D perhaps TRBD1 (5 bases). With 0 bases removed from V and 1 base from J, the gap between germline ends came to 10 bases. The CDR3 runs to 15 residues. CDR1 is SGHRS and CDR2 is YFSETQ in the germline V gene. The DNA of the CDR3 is TGCGCCAGCAGCTTGGAAGCAGGGTATAACTATGGCTACACCTTC. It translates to CASSLEAGYNYGYTF.

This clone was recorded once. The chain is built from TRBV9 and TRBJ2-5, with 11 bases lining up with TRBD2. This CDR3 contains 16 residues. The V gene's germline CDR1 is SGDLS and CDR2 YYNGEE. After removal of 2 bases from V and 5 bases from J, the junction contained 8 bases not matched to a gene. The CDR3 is CASSVSSGRNGETQYF. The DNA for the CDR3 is TGTGCCAGCAGCGTGTCTAGCGGGAGGAATGGTGAGACCCAGTACTTC.

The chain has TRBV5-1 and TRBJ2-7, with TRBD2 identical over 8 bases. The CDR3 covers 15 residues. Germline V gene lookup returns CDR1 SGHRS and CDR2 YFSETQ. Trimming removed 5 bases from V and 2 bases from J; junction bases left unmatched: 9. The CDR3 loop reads CASRLRSGAAYEQYF. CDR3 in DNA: TGCGCCAGCAGGCTCCGTAGCGGGGCTGCCTACGAGCAGTACTTC.

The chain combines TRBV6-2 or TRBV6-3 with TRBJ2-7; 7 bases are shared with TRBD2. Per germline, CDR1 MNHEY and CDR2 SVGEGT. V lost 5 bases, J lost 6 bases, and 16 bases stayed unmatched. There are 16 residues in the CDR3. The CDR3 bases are TGTGCCAGCAGTACTTATAGTCCGGGACTAACGAGCGAGCAGTACTTC. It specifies CASSTYSPGLTSEQYF.

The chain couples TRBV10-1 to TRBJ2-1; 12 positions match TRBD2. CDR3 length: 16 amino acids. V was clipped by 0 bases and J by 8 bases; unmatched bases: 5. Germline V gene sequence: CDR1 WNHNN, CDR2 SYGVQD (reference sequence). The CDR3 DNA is TGCGCCAGCAGTGAGTCGGGGACTAGCGGGTCGGATGAGCAGTTCTTC. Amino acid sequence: CASSESGTSGSDEQFF.

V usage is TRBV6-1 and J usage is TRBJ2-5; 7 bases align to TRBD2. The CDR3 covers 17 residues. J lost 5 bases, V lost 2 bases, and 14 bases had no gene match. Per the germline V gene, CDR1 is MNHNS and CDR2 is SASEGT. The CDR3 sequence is CASSETGTTGDRETQYF. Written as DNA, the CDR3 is TGTGCCAGCAGTGAAACCGGGACTACCGGAGATCGGGAGACCCAGTACTTC.

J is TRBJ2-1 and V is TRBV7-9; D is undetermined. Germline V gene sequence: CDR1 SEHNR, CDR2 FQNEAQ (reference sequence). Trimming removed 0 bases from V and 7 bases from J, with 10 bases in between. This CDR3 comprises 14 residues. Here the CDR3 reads CASSLAGSGNEQFF. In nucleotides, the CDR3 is TGTGCCAGCAGCTTAGCGGGGTCAGGAAATGAGCAGTTCTTC.

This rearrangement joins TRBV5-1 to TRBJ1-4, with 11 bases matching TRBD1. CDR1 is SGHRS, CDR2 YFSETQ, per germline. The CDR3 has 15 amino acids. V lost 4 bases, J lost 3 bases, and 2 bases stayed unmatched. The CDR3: CASSGQGAPNEKLFF. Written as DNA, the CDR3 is TGCGCCAGCAGCGGACAGGGGGCGCCTAATGAAAAACTGTTTTTT.

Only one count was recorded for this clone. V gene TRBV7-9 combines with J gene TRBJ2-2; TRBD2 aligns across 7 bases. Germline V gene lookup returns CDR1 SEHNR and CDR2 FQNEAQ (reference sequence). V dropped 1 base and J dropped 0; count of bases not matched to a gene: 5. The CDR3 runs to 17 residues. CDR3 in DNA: TGTGCCAGCAGCTTAGTGGCGGGGGTCGCGAACACCGGGGAGCTGTTTTTT. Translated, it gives CASSLVAGVANTGELFF.

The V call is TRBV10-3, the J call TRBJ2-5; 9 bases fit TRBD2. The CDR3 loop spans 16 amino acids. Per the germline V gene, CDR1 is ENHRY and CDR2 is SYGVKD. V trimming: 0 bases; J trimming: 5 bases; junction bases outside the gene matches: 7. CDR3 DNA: TGTGCCATCAGTGAGTCAATAGCGGGAGTGGGGGAGACCCAGTACTTC. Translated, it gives CAISESIAGVGETQYF.